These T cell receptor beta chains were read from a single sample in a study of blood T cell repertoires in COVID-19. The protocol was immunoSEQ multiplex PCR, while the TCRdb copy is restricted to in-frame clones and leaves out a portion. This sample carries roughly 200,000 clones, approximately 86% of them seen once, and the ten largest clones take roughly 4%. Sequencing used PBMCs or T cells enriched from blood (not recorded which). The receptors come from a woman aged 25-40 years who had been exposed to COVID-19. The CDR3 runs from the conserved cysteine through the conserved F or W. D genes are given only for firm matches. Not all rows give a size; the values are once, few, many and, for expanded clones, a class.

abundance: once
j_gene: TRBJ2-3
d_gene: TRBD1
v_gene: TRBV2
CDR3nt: TGTGCCAGCAGTCCCGAGGGGGACAGGGGAGATACGCAGTATTTT
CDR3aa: CASSPEGDRGDTQYF

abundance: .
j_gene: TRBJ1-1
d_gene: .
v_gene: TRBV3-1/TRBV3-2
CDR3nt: TGTGCCAGCAGCCAAGATATCATAAGGAGTTCCACTGAAGCTTTCTTT
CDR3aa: CASSQDIIRSSTEAFF

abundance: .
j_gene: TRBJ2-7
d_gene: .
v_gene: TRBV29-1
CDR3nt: TGCAGCGTTGAAGCGGGGCGGGGGCTCCCGAAGCAGTACTTC
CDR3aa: CSVEAGRGLPKQYF

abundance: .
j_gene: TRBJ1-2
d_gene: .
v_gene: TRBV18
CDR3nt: TGTGCCAGCTCACGTGCCGCAGGGCCTAACTATGGCTACACCTTC
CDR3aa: CASSRAAGPNYGYTF

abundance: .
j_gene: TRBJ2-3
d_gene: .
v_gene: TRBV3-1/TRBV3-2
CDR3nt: TGTGCCAGCAGCTATACAGGGAGCACAGATACGCAGTATTTT
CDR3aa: CASSYTGSTDTQYF

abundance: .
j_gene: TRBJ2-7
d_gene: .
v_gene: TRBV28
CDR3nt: TGTGCCAGCAGATTTTCTAACGAGCAGTACTTC
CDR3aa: CASRFSNEQYF

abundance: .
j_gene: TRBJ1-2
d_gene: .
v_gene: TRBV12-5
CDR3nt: TGTGCTAGTGGTTTGGCTGCTAACTATGGCTACACCTTC
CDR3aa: CASGLAANYGYTF

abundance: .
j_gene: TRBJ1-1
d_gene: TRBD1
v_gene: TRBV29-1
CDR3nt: TGCAGCGTCCCCGGACAGGGATTGAACACTGAAGCTTTCTTT
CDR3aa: CSVPGQGLNTEAFF

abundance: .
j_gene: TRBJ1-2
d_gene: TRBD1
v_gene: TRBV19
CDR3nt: TGTGCCAGTAGTAGGGACAGGGCATATGGCTACACCTTC
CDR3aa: CASSRDRAYGYTF

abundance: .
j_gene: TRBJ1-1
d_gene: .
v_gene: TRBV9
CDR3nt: TGTGCCAGCAGCGACGAGACACCTGAAGCTTTCTTT
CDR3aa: CASSDETPEAFF

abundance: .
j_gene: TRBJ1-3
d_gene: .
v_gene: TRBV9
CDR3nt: TGTGCCAGCAGCGAACAGGTCTACTCTGGAAACACCATATATTTT
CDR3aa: CASSEQVYSGNTIYF

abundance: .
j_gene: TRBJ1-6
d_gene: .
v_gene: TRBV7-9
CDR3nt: TGTGCCAGCAGCTTACTATCGCAGGGTAATTCACCCCTCCACTTT
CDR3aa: CASSLLSQGNSPLHF

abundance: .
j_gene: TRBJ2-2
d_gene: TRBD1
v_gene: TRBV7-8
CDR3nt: TGTGCCAGCAGCCTAGGCAAGGGGGCGCCCGACACCGGGGAGCTGTTTTTT
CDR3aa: CASSLGKGAPDTGELFF

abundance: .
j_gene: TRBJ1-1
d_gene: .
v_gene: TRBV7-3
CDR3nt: TGTGCCAGCAGCTTAGGCTGGGCCACTGAAGCTTTCTTT
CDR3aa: CASSLGWATEAFF

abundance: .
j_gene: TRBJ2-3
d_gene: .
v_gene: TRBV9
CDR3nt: TGTGCCAGCAGCCTCCCTAGTGGCTCCCCAGATACGCAGTATTTT
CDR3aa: CASSLPSGSPDTQYF

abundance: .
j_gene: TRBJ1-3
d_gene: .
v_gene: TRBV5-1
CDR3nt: TGCGCCAGCAGCGGTGCGAGCTCTGGAAACACCATATATTTT
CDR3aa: CASSGASSGNTIYF

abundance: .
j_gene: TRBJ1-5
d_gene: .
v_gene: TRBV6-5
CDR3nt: TGTGCCAGCAGGTTAAATCAGCCCCAGCATTTT
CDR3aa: CASRLNQPQHF

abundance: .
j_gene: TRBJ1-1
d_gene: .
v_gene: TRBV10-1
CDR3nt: TGCGCCAGCAGGACCGGAGACCAAAGGAACACTGAAGCTTTCTTT
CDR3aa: CASRTGDQRNTEAFF

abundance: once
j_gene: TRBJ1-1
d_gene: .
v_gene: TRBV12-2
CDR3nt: TGTGCAAGTCGCTTAGCGCTGGACAGGGGGAAAACTGAAGCTTTCTTT
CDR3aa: CASRLALDRGKTEAFF

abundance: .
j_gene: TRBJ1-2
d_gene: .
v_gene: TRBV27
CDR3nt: TGTGCCAGCAGTCCCAACTTAACAGGGAACAATGGCTACACCTTC
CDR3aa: CASSPNLTGNNGYTF

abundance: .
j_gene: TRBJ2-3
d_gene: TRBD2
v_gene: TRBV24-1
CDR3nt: TGTGCCACCAGTGGACCACCCCTAGCGGGGGCCACAGATACGCAGTATTTT
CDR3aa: CATSGPPLAGATDTQYF

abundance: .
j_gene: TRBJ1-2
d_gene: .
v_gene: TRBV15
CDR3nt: TGTGCCACCAGCAGAGATCCTGGAACAGGTTCTGCAGGGGGCTACACCTTC
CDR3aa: CATSRDPGTGSAGGYTF

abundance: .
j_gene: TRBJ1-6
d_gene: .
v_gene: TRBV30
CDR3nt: TGTGCCTGGAAGGGAGGGGTACAGGGAACGTACTACTCACCCCTCCACTTT
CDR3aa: CAWKGGVQGTYYSPLHF

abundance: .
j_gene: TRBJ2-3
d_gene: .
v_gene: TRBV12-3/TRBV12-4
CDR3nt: TGTGCCAGCAGCTCCCCAGGGGTCCATACGCAGTATTTT
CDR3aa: CASSSPGVHTQYF

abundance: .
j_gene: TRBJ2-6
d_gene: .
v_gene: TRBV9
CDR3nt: TGTGCCAGCGACAGGTCCTTCTCTGGGGCCAACGTCCTGACTTTC
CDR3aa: CASDRSFSGANVLTF

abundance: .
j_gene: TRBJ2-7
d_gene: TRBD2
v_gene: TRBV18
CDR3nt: TGTGCCAGCGCGGGAGCGGGGGGCTACGAGCAGTACTTC
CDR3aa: CASAGAGGYEQYF

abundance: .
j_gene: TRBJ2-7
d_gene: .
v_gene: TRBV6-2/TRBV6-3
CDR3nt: TGTGCCAGCAGTTACGGGGCAGGGGCCTACGAGCAGTACTTC
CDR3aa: CASSYGAGAYEQYF

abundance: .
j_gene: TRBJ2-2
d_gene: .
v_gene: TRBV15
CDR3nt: TGTGCCACCAGCAGAGATAACTCGGCCGGGGAGCTGTTTTTT
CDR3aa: CATSRDNSAGELFF

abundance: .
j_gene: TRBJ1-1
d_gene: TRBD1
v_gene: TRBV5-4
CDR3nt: TGTGCCAGCAGCTTGGCAGGGGGCGAGGCTTTCTTT
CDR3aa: CASSLAGGEAFF

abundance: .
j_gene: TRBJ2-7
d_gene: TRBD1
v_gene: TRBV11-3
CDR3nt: TGTGCCAGCAGCTTGAGACAGGGGGGCAGCGAGCAGTACTTC
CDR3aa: CASSLRQGGSEQYF

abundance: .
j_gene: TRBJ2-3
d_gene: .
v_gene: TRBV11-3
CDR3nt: TGTGCCAGCAGCTTAGGTAGTAGCACAGATACGCAGTATTTT
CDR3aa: CASSLGSSTDTQYF

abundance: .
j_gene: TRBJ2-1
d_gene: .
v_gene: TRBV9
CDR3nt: TGTGCCAGCAGCGCCCCGGAGGCCTACAATGAGCAGTTCTTC
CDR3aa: CASSAPEAYNEQFF

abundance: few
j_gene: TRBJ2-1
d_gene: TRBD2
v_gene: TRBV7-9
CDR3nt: TGTGCCAGCAGCTCCTTTAGCGGGGGTCCTTACGGAGAGCAGTTCTTC
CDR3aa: CASSSFSGGPYGEQFF

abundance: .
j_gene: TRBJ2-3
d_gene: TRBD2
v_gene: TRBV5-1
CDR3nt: TGCGCCAGCAGCTTACGGCTAGCGGGGGGGCTAAGCACAGATACGCAGTATTTT
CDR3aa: CASSLRLAGGLSTDTQYF

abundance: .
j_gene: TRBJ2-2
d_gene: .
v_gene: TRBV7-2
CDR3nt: TGTGCCAGCAGCCCCACAGGGACGGACACCGGGGAGCTGTTTTTT
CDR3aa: CASSPTGTDTGELFF

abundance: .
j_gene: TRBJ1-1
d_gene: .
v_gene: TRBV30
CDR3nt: TGTGCCTGGAGGCCCGGCGGCGGACATCCTGAAGCTTTCTTT
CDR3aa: CAWRPGGGHPEAFF